Listed here are 32 T cell receptor beta chains from one sample, sequenced in a study of blood T cell repertoires in COVID-19. Sequencing was performed with immunoSEQ multiplex PCR; in TCRdb, only in-frame clones are kept and a portion is missing. The data hold 250,000 or so clones, with around 89% observed a single time. Sequenced input: peripheral blood. These receptors all stem from a woman in her sixties or seventies with COVID-19, enrolled during active disease.

The V gene is TRBV7-2, the J gene TRBJ1-2; 11 bases are shared with TRBD1. The V and J ends lost 5 bases and 8 bases, in that order; junction bases with no gene match: 7. Germline V lookup: CDR1 SGHTA, CDR2 FQGNSA. This CDR3 is 14 amino acids long. The CDR3 DNA reads TGTGCCAGCAGCCCCGGACAGGGGGCGGGCGGCTACACCTTC. Residues: CASSPGQGAGGYTF.

There are a few counts of this clone. The chain combines TRBV4-1 with TRBJ2-1; 11 bases align to TRBD2. The CDR3 length is 18 residues. Per germline, CDR1 MGHRA and CDR2 YSYEKL. Trimming took 1 base from V and 1 from J; bases not matched to a gene: 6. CDR3 bases: TGCGCCAGCAGCCAAGGCCTAGCGGGGGGTCTTTCCTACAATGAGCAGTTCTTC. Protein: CASSQGLAGGLSYNEQFF.

The rearrangement links TRBV6-5 to TRBJ1-4; 9 bases agree with TRBD1. V lost 6 bases, J lost 8 bases, and 7 bases stayed unmatched. The CDR3 consists of 14 residues. Germline assignment: CDR1 MNHEY and CDR2 SVGAGI. CDR3 in DNA: TGTGCCAGCAGGCGGGGACAGGGCGGCGAAAAACTGTTTTTT. Protein product: CASRRGQGGEKLFF.

The V call is TRBV5-1, the J call TRBJ2-3; 8 bases match TRBD2. The CDR3 is made up of 15 amino acids. Trimming at V came to 0 bases and at J to 1 base, leaving 1 base not matched to a gene. Germline CDR1 SGHRS, CDR2 YFSETQ. CDR3 loop: CASSLEAGGTDTQYF. The CDR3 bases are TGCGCCAGCAGCTTGGAAGCGGGGGGCACAGATACGCAGTATTTT. The whole variable domain, filled in from reference TRBV5-1 and TRBJ2-3, reads KAGVTQTPRYLIKTRGQQVTLSCSPISGHRSVSWYQQTPGQGLQFLFEYFSETQRNKGNFPGRFSGRQFSNSRSEMNVSTLELGDSALYLCASSLEAGGTDTQYFGPGTRLTVL.

J is TRBJ1-1 and V is TRBV4-3, with D uncertain. This CDR3 is built from 13 residues. V dropped 1 base and J dropped 5 bases, with 8 bases sitting between them. Germline V CDR1 and CDR2: LGHNA, YSLEER. The CDR3: CASSQVDRTEAFF. The CDR3 DNA is TGCGCCAGCAGCCAAGTTGATCGGACTGAAGCTTTCTTT.

The chain links TRBV4-2 to TRBJ1-4, with TRBD1 matching over 7 bases. The length of the CDR3 is 15 residues. V was clipped by 3 bases and J by 3 bases; unmatched bases: 4. From germline, CDR1 is LGHNA and CDR2 YNFKEQ. The CDR3 spells CASSHPGQPNEKLFF. The CDR3 region has the DNA TGTGCCAGCAGCCACCCGGGACAGCCTAATGAAAAACTGTTTTTT.

The J gene is TRBJ1-1, the V gene TRBV18; D ambiguous. V was trimmed by 2 bases and J by 8 bases, leaving 9 bases between them. Looked up from germline, CDR1 is KGHSH and CDR2 is LQKENI. The CDR3 is 12 amino acids. CDR3 in DNA: TGTGCCAGCTCACCAAAAGGAGGCGAAGCTTTCTTT. Its protein is CASSPKGGEAFF.

The V call is TRBV12-5, the J call TRBJ1-6; tentatively, D is TRBD1 (6 bases). The germline V gene encodes CDR1 LGHNT and CDR2 FRNRAP. This CDR3 contains 17 residues. V was pared by 3 bases and J by 0 bases, with 12 bases between. The CDR3 DNA reads as TGTGCTAGTGGTTTCCCCAGGGGTCCCTCCTATAATTCACCCCTCCACTTT. This translates into CASGFPRGPSYNSPLHF.

The genes are TRBV5-1 and TRBJ2-7; 12 bases match TRBD1. Trimming cost V 4 bases and J 6 bases; bases outside gene matches: 5. CDR1 is SGHRS, CDR2 YFSETQ, per germline. The CDR3 totals 14 residues. CDR3 nucleotide sequence: TGCGCCAGCAGCCAGGGGACAGGGGGCGGCGAGCAGTACTTC. Its protein product is CASSQGTGGGEQYF.

The chain joins TRBV19 to TRBJ2-7; D might be TRBD1 (5 bases). Germline-derived CDR1 and CDR2 are LNHDA and SQIVND (reference sequence). V lost 3 bases to trimming and J lost 2 bases, with 14 bases between them. The CDR3 totals 15 residues. The CDR3 loop is CASSIGPGFPYEQYF. The CDR3 DNA is TGTGCCAGTAGTATCGGACCAGGGTTCCCCTACGAGCAGTACTTC.

This chain links TRBV24-1 with TRBJ1-1; D might be TRBD1 (6 bases). V gave up 3 bases and J gave up 10 bases, with 11 bases separating them. CDR3 length: 12 amino acids. CDR1 and CDR2 (germline): KGHDR, SFDVKD. The CDR3 spells CATSDTGLIAFF. DNA for the CDR3: TGTGCCACCAGTGATACAGGGTTAATAGCTTTCTTT.

CDR3 residues: CASSFSGAQGYGYTF. The CDR3, as DNA: TGTGCCAGCAGCTTTTCAGGGGCCCAAGGTTATGGCTACACCTTC. The V and J genes are TRBV7-9 and TRBJ1-2, with D perhaps TRBD1 (6 bases). Germline assignment: CDR1 SEHNR and CDR2 FQNEAQ (reference sequence). This CDR3 is 15 amino acids long. The V end was cut by 3 bases, the J end by 5 bases, with 16 bases between.

The V call is TRBV27, the J call TRBJ1-1; D not certain. The CDR3 runs to 14 residues. V was pared by 2 bases and J by 0 bases, with 7 bases between. Germline V gene lookup returns CDR1 MNHEY and CDR2 SMNVEV (reference sequence). The chain's CDR3 is CASSLMNMNTEAFF. Here the CDR3 DNA reads TGTGCCAGCAGTTTAATGAACATGAACACTGAAGCTTTCTTT.

The chain joins TRBV6-5 to TRBJ1-2, with a possible D match to TRBD1 (5 bases). CDR3 length: 15 residues. V was trimmed by 4 bases and J by 0 bases, leaving 12 bases between them. CDR1 and CDR2 from the germline V gene are MNHEY and SVGAGI. CDR3 residues: CASSFTGLTNYGYTF. The CDR3 nucleotides read TGTGCCAGCAGTTTTACAGGTTTAACTAACTATGGCTACACCTTC.

V usage is TRBV6-2 or TRBV6-3 and J usage is TRBJ1-3; D is unresolved. V was shortened by 4 bases and J by 3 bases, with 7 bases between the two germline ends. The CDR3 totals 13 residues. CDR1 and CDR2 from the germline V gene are MNHEY and SVGEGT. The CDR3 spells CASSLSLGNTIYF. CDR3 DNA: TGTGCCAGCAGTTTAAGCCTTGGAAACACCATATATTTT.

The chain joins TRBV6-6 to TRBJ2-7; D is possibly TRBD1 (6 bases). V lost 5 bases and J lost 0, with 11 bases in between. The CDR3 is 14 residues long. Germline CDR1 MNHNY, CDR2 SVGAGI (reference sequence). The CDR3, as DNA: TGTGCCAGCAGTAAGGAGGACAGCTCCTACGAGCAGTACTTC. Translated: CASSKEDSSYEQYF.

The chain recombines TRBV19 with TRBJ2-3; TRBD1 matches 9 bases. Trimming removed 3 bases from V and 2 bases from J; junction bases left unmatched: 3. CDR3 length: 15 residues. Per germline, CDR1 LNHDA and CDR2 SQIVND (reference sequence). CDR3 sequence reads: CASSMTGGNTDTQYF. In nucleotides, the CDR3 is TGTGCCAGTAGTATGACAGGGGGGAACACAGATACGCAGTATTTT.

The CDR3, as DNA: TGTGCCAGCAGCAAAGGGGGCTGGATGGGGAAACTGTTTTTT. This translates into CASSKGGWMGKLFF. The chain couples TRBV13 to TRBJ1-4; 7 nucleotides line up with TRBD1. Germline V lookup: CDR1 PRHDT, CDR2 FYEKMQ (reference sequence). The CDR3 is 14 amino acids. The V and J ends lost 5 bases and 11 bases, in that order; junction bases with no gene match: 11. Looking up the rest from reference TRBV13 and TRBJ1-4 gives the full variable domain: AAGVIQSPRHLIKEKRETATLKCYPIPRHDTVYWYQQGPGQDPQFLISFYEKMQSDKGSIPDRFSAQQFSDYHSELNMSSLELGDSALYFCASSKGGWMGKLFFGSGTQLSVL.

This clone was counted a single time. The rearrangement uses TRBV6-5 and TRBJ2-5; D call uncertain. The ends were cut back, 4 bases at V and 2 bases at J, with 17 bases in the middle. CDR3 length: 16 residues. CDR1 and CDR2 (germline): MNHEY, SVGAGI. The CDR3 DNA sequence: TGTGCCAGCAGTTTAAATCTAGGATCCCCACAAGAGACCCAGTACTTC. Residues: CASSLNLGSPQETQYF.

This rearrangement joins TRBV9 to TRBJ1-2, with 9 bases lining up with TRBD1. Germline CDR1 is SGDLS and CDR2 is YYNGEE. J was trimmed by 4 bases and V by 0 bases; bases with no gene match: 4. CDR3 length: 15 residues. The CDR3 sequence: CASSVATGQGYGYTF. CDR3 nucleotides: TGTGCCAGCAGCGTAGCTACGGGACAGGGCTATGGCTACACCTTC.

V usage is TRBV4-1 and J usage is TRBJ1-2, with D uncertain. The ends were cut back, 4 bases at V and 2 bases at J, with 11 bases in the middle. Germline V gene data show CDR1 as MGHRA and CDR2 as YSYEKL. The CDR3 spans 14 residues. As DNA, the CDR3 is TGCGCCAGCAGCCCCTTACTTTCAAACTATGGCTACACCTTC. Encoded protein: CASSPLLSNYGYTF.

In its sample, this clone was seen once. V usage is TRBV4-2 and J usage is TRBJ1-2; 8 bases are a match to TRBD1. J was trimmed by 5 bases and V by 0 bases; bases with no gene match: 5. The CDR3 runs 15 residues. From germline, CDR1 is LGHNA and CDR2 YNFKEQ. The CDR3, as DNA: TGTGCCAGCAGCCAAGATTCCGGGACAGGATATGGCTACACCTTC. Protein sequence: CASSQDSGTGYGYTF.

CDR3 loop: CASSLPGTANYGYTF. CDR3 in DNA: TGTGCCAGCAGCTTACCCGGGACAGCTAACTATGGCTACACCTTC. This chain joins TRBV7-2 and TRBJ1-2, with 7 bases lining up with TRBD1. Germline loops: CDR1 SGHTA, CDR2 FQGNSA. The CDR3 length is 15 residues. With 2 bases clipped from V and 0 bases from J, the junction kept 3 bases outside the gene matches.

The J gene is TRBJ2-7, the V gene TRBV18; 9 nucleotides agree with TRBD1. Losses at the gene ends were 3 bases for V and 6 bases for J; bases not matched to a gene: 6. The CDR3 length is 14 residues. CDR1 is KGHSH, CDR2 LQKENI, per germline. CDR3: CASSPAGQGTEQYF. In DNA form, the CDR3 reads TGTGCCAGCTCACCGGCCGGACAGGGGACCGAGCAGTACTTC.

The chain joins TRBV7-9 to TRBJ1-2, with 8 bases identical to TRBD1. The CDR3 sequence is 14 residues long. V trimming: 2 bases; J trimming: 6 bases; junction bases outside the gene matches: 5. Germline V gives CDR1 SEHNR, CDR2 FQNEAQ (reference sequence). The CDR3 DNA sequence: TGTGCCAGCAGCTTAACAGGGGGTTACGATGGCTACACCTTC. This sequence encodes CASSLTGGYDGYTF.

This clone was seen a handful of times. V is TRBV2 and J is TRBJ2-7, with 12 positions matching TRBD1. The CDR3 has 14 amino acids. Trimming cost V 5 bases and J 6 bases; bases outside gene matches: 5. The germline gives CDR1 SNHLY, CDR2 FYNNEI. DNA for the CDR3: TGTGCCAGCAGTAGGGGACAGGGGGCGCGCGAGCAGTACTTC. Amino acid sequence: CASSRGQGAREQYF.

The J gene is TRBJ2-5, the V gene TRBV9; TRBD1 matches 10 bases. V dropped 2 bases and J dropped 5; count of bases not matched to a gene: 6. Looked up from germline, CDR1 is SGDLS and CDR2 is YYNGEE. The CDR3 runs 15 residues. CDR3 region: CASSVSGTGDETQYF. The CDR3 nucleotides read TGTGCCAGCAGCGTCTCCGGGACAGGGGATGAGACCCAGTACTTC. The variable domain in full, completed from reference TRBV9 and TRBJ2-5, reads DSGVTQTPKHLITATGQRVTLRCSPRSGDLSVYWYQQSLDQGLQFLIQYYNGEERAKGNILERFSAQQFPDLHSELNLSSLELGDSALYFCASSVSGTGDETQYFGPGTRLLVL.

The chain carries TRBV25-1 and TRBJ1-2; D may be TRBD1 (5 bases). The CDR3 spans 16 residues. The germline V gene has CDR1 MGHDK and CDR2 SYGVNS. The V and J ends lost 0 bases and 2 bases respectively, with 13 bases between them. The CDR3 nucleotides read TGTGCCAGCAGTGAATATCGGGGGGGGATCAACTATGGCTACACCTTC. It is translated as CASSEYRGGINYGYTF.

The chain carries TRBV30 and TRBJ2-7; TRBD1 matches at 8 bases. V shed 4 bases, J shed 2 bases, and the junction held 4 bases outside the gene matches. The CDR3 is 13 residues long. Germline V lookup: CDR1 GTSNPN, CDR2 SVGIG (reference sequence). CDR3: CAWTTGETYEQYF. The CDR3 nucleotides read TGTGCCTGGACGACAGGGGAAACCTACGAGCAGTACTTC.

The chain has TRBV12-2 and TRBJ1-2. TRBV12-2 represents a pseudogene. The CDR3 is 15 amino acids. DNA for the CDR3: TGTGCAAGTCGCTTTTGCGGGGCAGCTAACTATGGCTACACCTTC. Translating it yields CASRFCGAANYGYTF.

The chain uses TRBV19 and TRBJ1-1; TRBD1 is a possible D gene (5 bases). CDR1 and CDR2 from the germline V gene are LNHDA and SQIVND (reference sequence). The CDR3 runs to 14 residues. V lost 3 bases to trimming and J lost 4 bases, with 12 bases between them. The CDR3 DNA follows: TGTGCCAGTAGTATTTCGGGGGTCGGCACTGAAGCTTTCTTT. The encoded protein is CASSISGVGTEAFF.

The rearrangement joins TRBV27 to TRBJ1-4; TRBD1 is a possible D gene (6 bases). Trimming shortened V by 7 bases and J by 8 bases, and 20 bases separated the two germline ends. Germline V gene data show CDR1 as MNHEY and CDR2 as SMNVEV (reference sequence). The CDR3 extends over 15 amino acids. DNA of the CDR3: TGTGCCAGCAAGGGCAGGGGTTTTTTCGTGGAAAAACTGTTTTTT. This gives the protein CASKGRGFFVEKLFF.